One sample yielded the 17 T cell receptor beta chains listed below, sequenced in a study of glioma-infiltrating T cells after dendritic cell vaccination. The method was immunoSEQ multiplex PCR; TCRdb's version includes in-frame clones alone and lacks a portion of them. This repertoire shows tens of thousands of clones, 70% to 90% found once; its top ten account for over 2.5%. This specimen was blood, taken before dendritic cell vaccination. The receptors were gathered from a human donor with glioblastoma.

This sequence joins TRBV7-2 and TRBJ2-7; perhaps TRBD2 as D (5 bases). This CDR3 spans 17 amino acids. The V end was cut by 1 base, the J end by 0 bases, with 16 bases between. Germline V gives CDR1 SGHTA, CDR2 FQGNSA. CDR3 protein: CASSLVFSASSSYEQYF. In DNA form, the CDR3 reads TGTGCCAGCAGCTTAGTTTTTAGCGCCTCCAGCTCCTACGAGCAGTACTTC.

This chain joins TRBV2 and TRBJ2-1; 8 bases align to TRBD2. The CDR3 consists of 11 residues. CDR1 is SNHLY and CDR2 is FYNNEI in the germline V gene. CDR3 coding DNA: TGTGCTTCCAACGGAGGACTAGCACAGTTCTTC. It encodes CASNGGLAQFF. Complete variable domain (other parts from reference TRBV2 and TRBJ2-1): EPEVTQTPSHQVTQMGQEVILRCVPISNHLYFYWYRQILGQKVEFLVSFYNNEISEKSEIFDDQFSVERPDGSNFTLKIRSTKLEDSAMYFCASNGGLAQFFGPGTRLTVL.

The genes are TRBV11-3 and TRBJ1-4; 7 nucleotides agree with TRBD1. This CDR3 region has 15 residues. The germline V gene encodes CDR1 SGHNT and CDR2 YENEEA. J gave up 1 base and V 5 bases, and 4 bases lay outside the gene matches. The CDR3 loop is CASSPRQGTNEKLFF. The CDR3 nucleotides read TGTGCCAGCAGCCCCCGACAGGGAACTAATGAAAAACTGTTTTTT.

The chain recombines TRBV4-3 with TRBJ1-2; D may be TRBD1 (5 bases). Trimming stripped 0 bases from V and 3 bases from J, with 11 bases between. This CDR3 region has 15 residues. Germline lookup yields CDR1 LGHNA and CDR2 YSLEER. The CDR3 coding sequence is TGCGCCAGCAGCCAAGATTTAAGGGGCCACTATGGCTACACCTTC. This gives the protein CASSQDLRGHYGYTF.

In this sample, this clone turned up once. This sequence joins TRBV13 and TRBJ1-6; D remains unclear. V lost 5 bases and J 6 bases, leaving 5 bases between the germline ends. The V gene's germline CDR1 is PRHDT and CDR2 FYEKMQ (reference sequence). There are 12 residues in the CDR3. CDR3 sequence reads: CASSLLNSPLHF. In nucleotides, the CDR3 is TGTGCCAGCAGCCTACTTAATTCACCCCTCCACTTT.

V is TRBV27 and J is TRBJ2-7; TRBD1 matches at 7 bases. CDR1 is MNHEY, CDR2 SMNVEV, per germline (reference sequence). After removal of 6 bases from V and 2 bases from J, the junction contained 4 bases not matched to a gene. The CDR3 has 13 residues. In DNA, the CDR3 is TGTGCCAGCAGCTCGGGACAGCCCTACGAGCAGTACTTC. This codes for CASSSGQPYEQYF.

This chain connects TRBV4-1 to TRBJ2-1; 7 bases agree with TRBD2. Germline values: CDR1 MGHRA, CDR2 YSYEKL. Trimming cost V 0 bases and J 4 bases; bases outside gene matches: 6. The CDR3 runs to 16 residues. The CDR3 reads CASSQDLGGGYNEQFF. The CDR3 DNA reads TGCGCCAGCAGCCAAGATCTGGGCGGGGGTTACAATGAGCAGTTCTTC.

The V gene is TRBV28, the J gene TRBJ1-1; D may be TRBD1 (5 bases). Trimming pared 6 bases from V and 1 base from J, leaving 9 bases between. The CDR3 totals 13 residues. Germline V lookup: CDR1 MDHEN, CDR2 SYDVKM. DNA for the CDR3: TGTGCCAGCAGGAGACAGAGGAACACTGAAGCTTTCTTT. It yields the protein CASRRQRNTEAFF.

The V call is TRBV6-5, the J call TRBJ2-2; 13 bases fit TRBD2. With V trimmed by 4 bases and J by 14 bases, 10 bases remained unmatched. Germline V gives CDR1 MNHEY, CDR2 SVGAGI. The CDR3 extends over 15 amino acids. The chain's CDR3 is CASSSLILAGGPLFF. CDR3 DNA: TGTGCCAGCAGTTCCTTGATACTAGCGGGAGGGCCCCTGTTTTTT.

The chain carries TRBV4-3 and TRBJ2-5, with a possible D match to TRBD1 (5 bases). From germline, CDR1 is LGHNA and CDR2 YSLEER. CDR3 length: 15 amino acids. V lost 0 bases and J lost 5, with 13 bases in between. For the CDR3, the DNA is TGCGCCAGCAGCCAAGATATAGAAGGGGTCGAGACCCAGTACTTC. Protein product: CASSQDIEGVETQYF.

This chain joins TRBV19 and TRBJ2-5; D is perhaps TRBD2 (7 bases). The germline V and J ends were trimmed by 6 bases and 5 bases, with 22 bases remaining between them. This CDR3 is 16 amino acids long. The germline CDR1 and CDR2 sequences are LNHDA and SQIVND (reference sequence). DNA of the CDR3: TGTGCCAGTAGACCTGGGGGGGCGCGGGAAGGGGAGACCCAGTACTTC. Protein sequence: CASRPGGAREGETQYF.

The chain combines TRBV4-2 with TRBJ1-2; 7 bases line up with TRBD1. CDR1 and CDR2 from the germline V gene are LGHNA and YNFKEQ. V gave up 0 bases and J gave up 8 bases; unmatched junction bases: 9. The CDR3 covers 15 residues. CDR3 coding DNA: TGTGCCAGCAGCCAAGATCTGGGACAGACGTCCGGCTACACCTTC. Encoded protein: CASSQDLGQTSGYTF.

The table lists this clone with a few counts. This chain links TRBV4-1 with TRBJ1-2; D possibly corresponds to TRBD1 (5 bases). The CDR3 has 17 amino acids. Germline-derived CDR1 and CDR2 are MGHRA and YSYEKL. The V end was cut by 0 bases, the J end by 3 bases, with 17 bases between. In DNA form, the CDR3 reads TGCGCCAGCAGCCAAGATTTCGGCAGGGCATGGGACTATGGCTACACCTTC. Translating it yields CASSQDFGRAWDYGYTF.

This chain joins TRBV7-2 and TRBJ1-5; 10 bases fit TRBD1. CDR3 length: 15 residues. CDR1 is SGHTA and CDR2 is FQGNSA in the germline V gene. The V and J ends lost 3 bases and 7 bases, in that order; junction bases with no gene match: 6. The DNA of the CDR3 is TGTGCCAGCAGCTTCGGGACAGGGGCGTGGCAGCCCCAGCATTTT. It translates to CASSFGTGAWQPQHF.

The J gene is TRBJ1-1, the V gene TRBV6-1, with 7 positions matching TRBD1. V was pared by 7 bases and J by 4 bases, with 12 bases of the junction left unmatched. CDR1 and CDR2 (germline): MNHNS, SASEGT. The CDR3 has 15 residues. The CDR3 nucleotides read TGTGCCAGCACCGATGACAGGGTCTCGGGCACTGAAGCTTTCTTT. It codes for CASTDDRVSGTEAFF.

The rearrangement links TRBV5-4 to TRBJ2-1; 12 positions match TRBD2. V was clipped by 4 bases and J by 7 bases; unmatched bases: 6. Germline V CDR1 and CDR2: SGHNT, YYREEE (reference sequence). The CDR3 has 15 residues. Here the CDR3 reads CASSPGLAGRNEQFF. Here the CDR3 DNA reads TGTGCCAGCAGCCCGGGACTAGCGGGTCGGAATGAGCAGTTCTTC.

The chain recombines TRBV5-1 with TRBJ2-7; 11 positions agree with TRBD1. CDR1 is SGHRS and CDR2 is YFSETQ in the germline V gene. Unmatched junction bases numbered 9, after V lost 0 bases and J lost 7 bases. The CDR3 is made up of 16 amino acids. CDR3 loop: CASSLAGGTGGSEQYF. The DNA for the CDR3 is TGCGCCAGCAGCTTGGCGGGCGGGACAGGGGGTTCGGAGCAGTACTTC.